This T cell receptor beta chain appears in the sequencing data of a study of cytomegalovirus exposure and HLA in healthy donors. The primer mix had 60 Vbeta and 13 Jbeta primers. This table comes from immunoSEQ multiplex PCR, and its TCRdb copy is limited to in-frame clones, with some not included. Of roughly 160,000 clones in the sample, just under 80% are singletons; the top ten hold under 1.5%. Broader study findings: Later genetic work tied a missense DCLRE1C variant to beta-chain V and J trimming. The majority of TCR sequences were rare, yet some public TCRs appeared in many donors.

This CDR3 spans 16 amino acids. With 2 bases clipped from V and 3 bases from J, the junction kept 6 bases outside the gene matches. Per germline, CDR1 SGHVS and CDR2 FQNEAQ. Concerning this clone: Its specificity is unknown.

Sequencing was performed on PBMCs. This TCR came from a young man in good health and CMV-seronegative. The gene calls are TRBV7-8 and TRBJ2-7, with 11 bases fitting TRBD2. DNA for the CDR3: TGTGCCAGCAGCTTAACTAGCGGGAGTTCTCACTACGAGCAGTACTTC. It translates to CASSLTSGSSHYEQYF.